Here is one T cell receptor beta chain with its context. Its antigen remains unknown. The data stem from a study of T-cell reconstitution after alpha-beta-depleted transplantation in children. The CDR3 has 14 amino acids. V lost 6 bases and J lost 1, with 12 bases in between. Germline V lookup: CDR1 SNHLY, CDR2 FYNNEI. Study-level points and caveats: A year had passed since transplant, and T-cell counts and diversity by then came mostly from newly produced T cells. As was reported, about two months after transplant, alpha-beta T cells came from several hundred expanded graft clones.

As it was prepared, the TCRbeta library received unique molecular identifiers. TCRdb itself ran the PCR reads through MiXCR, one entry per CDR3 protein. In the table there are fewer than 85,000 distinct CDR3 sequences, around an eighth of which are singletons. The chain joins TRBV2 to TRBJ2-5, with D perhaps TRBD1 (6 bases). The receptor's source is a male patient aged 2-9 years who had a stem cell transplant for acute lymphoblastic leukemia, so the T cells may come from the graft donor. This specimen consisted of PBMCs, mostly from graft donor cells, obtained 180 days after TCRalphabeta/CD19-depleted stem cell transplant. CDR3 loop: CASRARTAQETQYF. The CDR3 region has the DNA TGTGCCAGCAGGGCAAGGACAGCCCAAGAGACCCAGTACTTC.